The clone carrying this TCR beta chain was seen a handful of times. Its antigen remains unknown. The data derive from a study of shared clonotypes between healthy human individuals. Broader study findings: On the whole, naive subsets had larger estimated richness than memory subsets had.

Germline V lookup: CDR1 SQVTM, CDR2 ANQGSEA. V gave up 7 bases and J gave up 1 base, with 10 bases separating them. CDR3 length equals 12 residues. Some clones are missing from TCRdb's copy, which holds only in-frame ones; the method was immunoSEQ multiplex PCR. The sample lists some 2.4 million clones; 80% to 95% were seen once. The TCR was taken from a man aged 18-30 years in good health. Some clones in this sample may be carry-over from other donors' samples. The V call is TRBV29-1, the J call TRBJ1-1; D unresolved. Source material: naive CD4+ T cells from PBMCs. Subset: CD45RA+ positively selected. For the CDR3, the DNA is TGCAGCGGGGGAACCCCGAACACTGAAGCTTTCTTT. This translates into CSGGTPNTEAFF.